This T cell receptor beta chain came from a study of regulatory T cells in long-lasting Graves disease. General study results and limits: Samples came from peripheral blood alone, without thyroid tissue.

The V segment lost 4 bases and the J segment 5 bases; nucleotides outside the gene matches: 6. Germline V gene sequence: CDR1 SGHRS, CDR2 YFSETQ. There are 14 residues in the CDR3. This clonotype came up many times. Antigen unknown. Time point of the sample: persistent/refractory GD, antithyroid drugs over 5 years with positive TRAb. TCR sequences were obtained from RNA taken from PBMCs. According to the study, TCR beta libraries were built with iRepertoire HTBI primers and CDR3-region Arm-PCR. MiXCR, run by TCRdb on the multiplex PCR reads, gives a single entry per CDR3 protein. The table records hundreds of thousands of distinct CDR3 sequences, roughly a fifth of them present only once.

The chain has TRBV5-1 and TRBJ2-4; TRBD1 matches at 7 bases. Sequencing was performed on peripheral blood mononuclear cells (PBMCs), taken when the disease was refractory, from a patient treated with antithyroid drugs. This TCR came from a female donor with Graves disease. CDR3 bases: TGCGCCAGCAGCCTACAGGGGAGCCAAAACATTCAGTACTTC. Protein: CASSLQGSQNIQYF.